These T cell receptor beta chains were read from a single sample in a study of CD8 T cells in ankylosing spondylitis. TCRdb reprocessed the 5' RACE reads with MiXCR, giving one entry per CDR3 protein. This sample has 200,000 to 300,000 distinct CDR3 sequences; approximately 7.6% occur once, and the top ten carry roughly 5%. The sample was blood, either unsorted or a sorted T cell fraction (not recorded which). The receptors stem from a female donor with ankylosing spondylitis or in good health (not recorded which). Each CDR3 is given with its conserved first and last residue. The order of the fields is V gene, D gene, CDR3 length, clone size, J gene, CDR3 DNA, CDR3 protein. A D gene is named only where the DNA matches it firmly. Not every row has a clone size; where given, it reads once, few, many or a size class.

>TRBV7-9|-|16|many|TRBJ2-1
TGTGCCAGCAGCTTAAGCGGCAGGGGGGCCTACAATGAGCAGTTCTTC
CASSLSGRGAYNEQFF
>TRBV6-5|TRBD2|14|many|TRBJ2-1
TGTGCCAGCAGGTTTACTAGCGGGAGAGGAGAGCAGTTCTTC
CASRFTSGRGEQFF
>TRBV7-2|-|14|many|TRBJ2-1
TGTGCCAGCAGCCCAGACCTAGCCTACAATGAGCAGTTCTTC
CASSPDLAYNEQFF
>TRBV5-1|-|13|many|TRBJ1-5
TGCGCCAGCAGGGGCGGGGGCAATCAGCCCCAGCATTTT
CASRGGGNQPQHF
>TRBV7-8|-|18|many|TRBJ1-6
TGTGCCAGCAGCTTAGGGGTTTTGTCGGGCTCCTATAATTCACCCCTCCACTTT
CASSLGVLSGSYNSPLHF
>TRBV6-5|-|12|many|TRBJ1-5
TGTGCCAGCAGGGGCGGGGATCAGCCCCAGCATTTT
CASRGGDQPQHF
>TRBV7-2|-|18|many|TRBJ2-1
TGTGCCAGCAGCTTAGGGCGGGGTTGGGGTAGCTCCTACAATGAGCAGTTCTTC
CASSLGRGWGSSYNEQFF
>TRBV5-1|-|14|many|TRBJ2-3
TGCGCCAGCAGCTTGGAAGGGAACACAGATACGCAGTATTTT
CASSLEGNTDTQYF
>TRBV7-9|TRBD2|17|many|TRBJ2-1
TGTGCCAGCAGCGCAGCCCTGCTAGCGGCTCAAACGAATGAGCAGTTCTTC
CASSAALLAAQTNEQFF
>TRBV27|-|12|many|TRBJ2-1
TGTGCCAGCAGTTCCAGGGACAATGAGCAGTTCTTC
CASSSRDNEQFF
>TRBV15|-|15|-|TRBJ1-1
TGTGCCACCAGCAGTTTAGGGGGAGGGAACACTGAAGCTTTCTTT
CATSSLGGGNTEAFF
>TRBV11-1|TRBD2|14|many|TRBJ2-7
TGTGCCAGCAGTCAAGCGGGAGGGCAATACGAGCAGTACTTC
CASSQAGGQYEQYF